In its sample, the clone carrying this T cell receptor (beta chain) was seen a few times. These data are taken from a study of blood T cells in healthy people across ages. It was with a sample-barcoded 5' primer and a J-beta primer mix that a second PCR of about 7 to 12 cycles was run. TCRdb independently ran MiXCR on the 5' RACE reads; one entry per CDR3 protein. The table records about 800,000 distinct CDR3 sequences, about 46% of them present only once. The CDR3 covers 15 residues. Trimming took off 1 base at V and 4 bases at J, with 13 bases between the two ends. The chain combines TRBV12-3 or TRBV12-4 with TRBJ2-5, with D perhaps TRBD1 (5 bases). Sequenced sample: blood. The TCR sequence derives from a man of 80 years or more in good health. CDR3 region: CASSLGGTKRETQYF. The CDR3 DNA reads TGTGCCAGCAGTTTAGGGGGCACTAAGAGAGAGACCCAGTACTTC.